What follows are 18 T cell receptor beta chains derived from one specimen sequenced in a study of CD8+ T cells in alopecia areata (dated by TCRdb to the late 2010s). The protocol used for the library was the immunoSEQ multiplex PCR assay. To provide template for TCR sequencing, every sample had RNA extracted and reverse transcribed into cDNA. The table was pulled from immuneACCESS by TCRdb, which kept in-frame rearrangements only. Such tables lose some clones; where checked, under half of the loss comes from unresolved V genes, and the rest has no known cause. This sample has under 150,000 clones in its table, and roughly 60% of those were observed once. Less than 40% of the sample is held by the ten biggest clonotypes. Specimen: CD8+ T cells sorted from blood. Receptor source: a human donor in good health.

With respect to this clone: In the same sample, other DNA sequences code for this CDR3. The CDR3 here is CASSGYGYTF. The CDR3 DNA reads as TGTGCCAGCAGCGGATATGGCTACACCTTC. The chain joins TRBV9 to TRBJ1-2; D not certain. Germline-derived CDR1 and CDR2 are SGDLS and YYNGEE. CDR3 length equals 10 residues. V dropped 3 bases and J dropped 5 bases, with 2 bases sitting between them.

The CDR3 loop is CSVDAGVHEQYF. CDR3 DNA: TGCAGCGTTGACGCAGGGGTCCACGAGCAGTACTTC. The V gene is TRBV29-1, the J gene TRBJ2-7, with D tentatively TRBD1 (6 bases). Trimming removed 3 bases from V and 5 bases from J, with 11 bases in between. Germline lookup yields CDR1 SQVTM and CDR2 ANQGSEA. The CDR3 loop spans 12 amino acids.

The chain combines TRBV6-5 with TRBJ1-5, with D possibly matching TRBD1 (6 bases). The V end was cut by 2 bases, the J end by 5 bases, with 7 bases between. CDR1 MNHEY and CDR2 SVGAGI come from the germline V gene. The CDR3 consists of 13 residues. CDR3 protein: CASSYGGHQPQHF. CDR3 bases: TGTGCCAGCAGTTACGGGGGGCATCAGCCCCAGCATTTT.

Notes on this clone: In the same sample, other DNA sequences code for this CDR3. The J gene is TRBJ2-7, the V gene TRBV28; D unresolved. The CDR3 consists of 12 residues. Trimming pared 2 bases from V and 0 bases from J, leaving 2 bases between. The germline V gene has CDR1 MDHEN and CDR2 SYDVKM. The CDR3 DNA follows: TGTGCCAGCAGTTTACTCTCCTACGAGCAGTACTTC. This codes for CASSLLSYEQYF.

The V gene is TRBV5-1, the J gene TRBJ2-3; no firm D call. The CDR3 runs to 16 residues. CDR1 is SGHRS and CDR2 is YFSETQ in the germline V gene. Trimming took 3 bases from V and 0 from J, leaving 14 bases between them. The CDR3 loop reads CASSSLGPSSTDTQYF. The CDR3 region has the DNA TGCGCCAGCAGCTCTCTCGGACCCTCTAGCACAGATACGCAGTATTTT.

This chain uses TRBV27 with TRBJ2-7; perhaps TRBD1 as D (6 bases). The CDR3 spans 13 residues. V dropped 0 bases and J dropped 6 bases, with 9 bases sitting between them. Germline-derived CDR1 and CDR2 are MNHEY and SMNVEV (reference sequence). The CDR3 region is CASSLSPTGEQYF. CDR3 nucleotides: TGTGCCAGCAGTTTATCACCGACAGGCGAGCAGTACTTC.

CDR3 nucleotide sequence: TGTGCCAGCAGCATCGCCGGGACAGGGGTTTACGAGCAGTACTTC. Translation: CASSIAGTGVYEQYF. J is TRBJ2-7 and V is TRBV5-6; 10 bases are a match to TRBD1. CDR1 and CDR2 from the germline V gene are SGHDT and YYEEEE. CDR3 length: 15 residues. V shed 4 bases, J shed 4 bases, and the junction held 8 bases outside the gene matches.

This clone was counted many times. The germline gene is not matched at one end of the junction; a read error may be the cause. Other DNA sequences in the same sample also yield this CDR3. V usage is TRBV5-5 and J usage is TRBJ2-5; D tentatively reads TRBD1 or TRBD2 (6 bases each). The length of the CDR3 is 14 residues. The germline V gene has CDR1 SGHKS and CDR2 YYEKEE (reference sequence). CDR3 sequence: CASSQKGGYGTQYF. In nucleotides, the CDR3 is TGCGCCAGCAGCCAAAAGGGGGGATACGGGACCCAGTACTTC.

The chain uses TRBV27 and TRBJ2-3; possible D gene TRBD1, 5 bases. Germline values: CDR1 MNHEY, CDR2 SMNVEV (reference sequence). Trimming removed 4 bases at V and 3 bases at J, with 5 bases between. CDR3 length: 12 residues. The CDR3 DNA reads TGTGCCAGCAGTTCAGGGACAGATACGCAGTATTTT. The encoded protein is CASSSGTDTQYF.

The CDR3 region is CSVDNPGDESKNIQYF. The CDR3 nucleotides read TGCAGCGTTGATAACCCGGGAGACGAATCCAAAAACATTCAGTACTTC. The chain is built from TRBV29-1 and TRBJ2-4; TRBD2 is a possible D gene (6 bases). This CDR3 is built from 16 residues. V lost 3 bases and J 2 bases, leaving 17 bases between the germline ends. Germline-derived CDR1 and CDR2 are SQVTM and ANQGSEA.

The chain uses TRBV7-9 and TRBJ2-3; D may be TRBD1 (5 bases). The V and J ends lost 2 bases and 4 bases respectively, with 13 bases between them. The germline gives CDR1 SEHNR, CDR2 FQNEAQ (reference sequence). The CDR3 loop spans 15 amino acids. The CDR3 DNA reads as TGTGCCAGCAGCTTACAGGGCGGTGTAGCAGATACGCAGTATTTT. The encoded protein is CASSLQGGVADTQYF.

The V call is TRBV7-8, the J call TRBJ2-5, with 8 nucleotides matching TRBD2. The CDR3 is 15 residues long. The trim removed 4 bases at V and 2 bases at J, leaving 6 bases unmatched. Per germline, CDR1 SGHVS and CDR2 FQNEAQ. This chain's CDR3 is CASSSISGKQETQYF. The CDR3, as DNA: TGTGCCAGCAGCTCAATTAGCGGGAAACAAGAGACCCAGTACTTC. Variable domain in full (rest from reference TRBV7-8 and TRBJ2-5): GAGVSQSPRYKVAKRGQDVALRCDPISGHVSLFWYQQALGQGPEFLTYFQNEAQLDKSGLPSDRFFAERPEGSVSTLKIQRTQQEDSAVYLCASSSISGKQETQYFGPGTRLLVL.

The V and J genes are TRBV19 and TRBJ1-1; tentatively, D is TRBD1 (5 bases). Trimming stripped 5 bases from V and 5 bases from J, with 15 bases between. The germline gives CDR1 LNHDA, CDR2 SQIVND (reference sequence). The CDR3 loop spans 14 amino acids. CDR3 amino acids: CASSRRGLVTEAFF. As DNA, the CDR3 is TGTGCCAGTAGTCGGAGGGGTTTGGTAACTGAAGCTTTCTTT.

The chain couples TRBV4-1 to TRBJ2-7, with D uncertain. CDR3 length: 15 amino acids. The V end was cut by 2 bases, the J end by 2 bases, with 13 bases between. The V gene's germline CDR1 is MGHRA and CDR2 YSYEKL. The CDR3 protein is CASSQYRTDAYEQYF. The CDR3, as DNA: TGCGCCAGCAGCCAATACCGTACTGATGCCTACGAGCAGTACTTC.

This clone has only one observation. This chain uses TRBV5-6 with TRBJ2-3, with TRBD2 matching 7 bases. From germline, CDR1 is SGHDT and CDR2 YYEEEE. With 0 bases clipped from V and 0 bases from J, the junction kept 4 bases outside the gene matches. The CDR3 loop spans 16 amino acids. CDR3 residues: CASSLALAASTDTQYF. DNA of the CDR3: TGTGCCAGCAGCTTGGCGCTAGCGGCTAGCACAGATACGCAGTATTTT.

V is TRBV27 and J is TRBJ1-2; D perhaps matches TRBD1 (5 bases). The CDR3 consists of 15 residues. Trimming removed 3 bases at V and 4 bases at J, with 15 bases between. Germline V CDR1 and CDR2: MNHEY, SMNVEV (reference sequence). CDR3 nucleotides: TGTGCCAGCAGTTTCACGGGGGGGGGTCGCTATGGCTACACCTTC. This codes for CASSFTGGGRYGYTF.

The V call is TRBV27, the J call TRBJ1-1, with D possibly TRBD1 on 5 matching bases. The CDR3 is 11 residues long. V dropped 6 bases and J dropped 7 bases, with 9 bases sitting between them. CDR1 is MNHEY, CDR2 SMNVEV, per germline (reference sequence). CDR3 DNA: TGTGCCAGCAGCACAGGATTTGAAGCTTTCTTT. This gives the protein CASSTGFEAFF.

The rearrangement links TRBV29-1 to TRBJ2-1; 12 positions match TRBD2. The CDR3 extends over 14 amino acids. V lost 6 bases and J lost 7; bases outside the gene matches: 7. Germline V gives CDR1 SQVTM, CDR2 ANQGSEA. The CDR3 region has the DNA TGCAGCGTGGATACTAGCGGGAGGATGAATGAGCAGTTCTTC. It yields the protein CSVDTSGRMNEQFF.